Included here is one T cell receptor beta chain sequence, with context. The V gene's germline CDR1 is SGHRS and CDR2 YFSETQ. Germline trimming cut 3 bases from V and 5 bases from J; bases unmatched to any gene: 10. This CDR3 comprises 15 residues. Authors' methods: The authors estimated nucleated cell counts from reference gene primer amplification. Some clones are missing from TCRdb's copy, which holds only in-frame ones; the method was immunoSEQ multiplex PCR. The DNA gave D and trimming, while V, J and clone size come from that table. The sample carries approximately 190,000 clones, 70% to 85% recorded once. The sample belongs to a study of blood T cell repertoires in COVID-19.

What was sequenced was peripheral blood. The sequence was obtained from a human donor with acute or convalescent COVID-19. The donor label of this sample is uncertain. This rearrangement joins TRBV5-1 to TRBJ2-5; 7 nucleotides match TRBD1. The CDR3 nucleotides are TGCGCCAGCAGCTCGACAGGGCTTTCAGGGGAGACCCAGTACTTC. This gives the protein CASSSTGLSGETQYF.